Below are 9 T cell receptor beta chains sequenced from a single sample in a study of T cells expressing NK-cell markers. No DNA is given; TCRdb re-called the 5' RACE reads and lists each CDR3 protein once. Recorded for this sample: approximately 420,000 distinct CDR3 sequences. Sequences were obtained from blood T cells: a sorted CD56 or NKG2C T cell subset, CD4+ or CD8+ T cells, or bulk PBMC T cells (not recorded which). Source of these receptors: a woman in her 50s in good health.

The V call is TRBV20-1, the J call TRBJ2-3; TCRdb selects TRBD2, and the lack of DNA leaves this call unchecked. CDR3 length: 14 amino acids. Germline CDR1 reads DFQATT; CDR2 reads SNEGSKA (reference sequence). CDR3 protein: CSAQHSGPTDTQYF.

The V call is TRBV7-3, the J call TRBJ2-7. The germline V gene encodes CDR1 SGHTA and CDR2 FQGTGA. CDR3 length: 13 amino acids. CDR3 in amino acids: CASSLKGSYEQYF.

The rearrangement links TRBV27 to TRBJ1-5. The CDR3 contains 14 residues. Per germline, CDR1 MNHEY and CDR2 SMNVEV (reference sequence). CDR3 sequence: CASSSLGSNQPQHF.

The chain is built from TRBV28 and TRBJ2-3. The germline CDR1 and CDR2 sequences are MDHEN and SYDVKM. This CDR3 is built from 12 residues. CDR3 loop: CASRSFTDTQYF.

CDR3 amino acids: CASSIRSDRKNIQYF. The genes are TRBV19 and TRBJ2-4; TCRdb reports TRBD1, a call that lacks DNA to check it against. The CDR3 totals 15 residues. Per the germline V gene, CDR1 is LNHDA and CDR2 is SQIVND (reference sequence).

V is TRBV24-1 and J is TRBJ2-1; TCRdb designates TRBD2, a call that cannot be tested without DNA. The V gene's germline CDR1 is KGHDR and CDR2 SFDVKD. CDR3 length equals 15 residues. The CDR3 sequence is CATSDPSGLHNEQFF.

This rearrangement joins TRBV11-2 to TRBJ1-1; the TRBD1 assignment by TCRdb is unverifiable without DNA. The CDR3 has 16 residues. Germline CDR1 reads SGHAT; CDR2 reads FQNNGV. CDR3 sequence: CASSLDLGQRNTEAFF.

This chain uses TRBV24-1 with TRBJ2-1; the D call of TRBD2 rests on TCRdb alone, since no DNA is present to check it. Germline loops: CDR1 KGHDR, CDR2 SFDVKD. This CDR3 spans 16 amino acids. CDR3 sequence reads: CATSALGLAADNEQFF.

Here the CDR3 reads CSVFGSPGPNYGYTF. The gene calls are TRBV29-1 and TRBJ1-2. Germline CDR1 SQVTM, CDR2 ANQGSEA. The length of the CDR3 is 15 residues.